This paragraph covers one T cell receptor beta chain sequence. The data are from a study of T cell clones after liver transplantation. At the level of the study: TCRbeta sequencing after a pre-transplant mixed lymphocyte reaction identified graft-donor-reactive clones, later tracked in post-transplant blood. Tolerance: complete withdrawal held at least one year, liver enzymes staying within twice normal.

TCRdb's table, derived via immunoSEQ multiplex PCR, lists solely in-frame clones and lacks some. The sample lists 70,000 to 80,000 clones; about 92% were seen once. The clonotype comes from a human donor who received a liver transplant. The sequenced sample was CD4+ T cells from blood, obtained before liver transplant.

As DNA, the CDR3 is TGTGCCAGCAGGCTCGGCGGGACTAGTAAGACCCAGTACTTC. This translates into CASRLGGTSKTQYF. The chain carries TRBV27 and TRBJ2-5; 8 bases align to TRBD2. Per germline, CDR1 MNHEY and CDR2 SMNVEV (reference sequence). The CDR3 has 14 amino acids. The junction had 9 bases not matched to a gene; V was cut back by 6 bases and J by 6 bases.